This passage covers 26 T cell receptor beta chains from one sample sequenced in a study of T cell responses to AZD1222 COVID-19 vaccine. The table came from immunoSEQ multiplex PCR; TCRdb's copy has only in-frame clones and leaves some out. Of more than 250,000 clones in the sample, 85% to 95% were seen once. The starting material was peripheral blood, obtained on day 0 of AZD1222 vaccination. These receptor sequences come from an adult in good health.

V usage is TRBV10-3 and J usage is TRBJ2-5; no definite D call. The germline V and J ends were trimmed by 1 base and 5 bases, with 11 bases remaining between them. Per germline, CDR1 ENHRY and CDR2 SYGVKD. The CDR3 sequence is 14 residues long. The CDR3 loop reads CAISELNERETQYF. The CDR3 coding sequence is TGTGCCATCAGTGAGTTGAACGAACGGGAGACCCAGTACTTC.

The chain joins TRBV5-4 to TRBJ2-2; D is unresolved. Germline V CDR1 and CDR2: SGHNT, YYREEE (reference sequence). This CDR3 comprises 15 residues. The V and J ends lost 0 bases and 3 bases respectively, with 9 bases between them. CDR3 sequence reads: CASSLALGYTGELFF. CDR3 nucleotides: TGTGCCAGCAGCTTGGCTCTAGGGTACACCGGGGAGCTGTTTTTT.

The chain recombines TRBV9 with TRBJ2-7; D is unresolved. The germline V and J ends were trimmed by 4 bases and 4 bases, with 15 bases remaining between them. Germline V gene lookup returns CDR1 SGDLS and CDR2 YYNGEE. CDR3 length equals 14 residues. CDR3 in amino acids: CASSLVKGYYEQYF. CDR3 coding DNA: TGTGCCAGCAGCTTGGTAAAGGGATATTACGAGCAGTACTTC.

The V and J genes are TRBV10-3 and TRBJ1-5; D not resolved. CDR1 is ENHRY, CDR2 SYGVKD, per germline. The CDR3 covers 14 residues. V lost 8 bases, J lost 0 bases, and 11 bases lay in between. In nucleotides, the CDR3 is TGTGCCATCGGGTCTTCATATAGCAATCAGCCCCAGCATTTT. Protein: CAIGSSYSNQPQHF.

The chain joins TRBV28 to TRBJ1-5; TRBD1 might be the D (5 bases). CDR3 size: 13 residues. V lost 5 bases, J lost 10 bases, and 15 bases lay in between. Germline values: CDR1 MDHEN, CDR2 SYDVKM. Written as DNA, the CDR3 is TGTGCCAGCAGTGTCCTCACCCAGGGCCCCCAGCATTTT. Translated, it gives CASSVLTQGPQHF.

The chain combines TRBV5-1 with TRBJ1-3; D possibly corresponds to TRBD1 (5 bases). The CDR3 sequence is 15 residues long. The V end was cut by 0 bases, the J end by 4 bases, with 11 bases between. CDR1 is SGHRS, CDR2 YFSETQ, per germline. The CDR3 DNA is TGCGCCAGCAGCTTGGCCGATGGACAAGGAAACACCATATATTTT. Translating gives CASSLADGQGNTIYF.

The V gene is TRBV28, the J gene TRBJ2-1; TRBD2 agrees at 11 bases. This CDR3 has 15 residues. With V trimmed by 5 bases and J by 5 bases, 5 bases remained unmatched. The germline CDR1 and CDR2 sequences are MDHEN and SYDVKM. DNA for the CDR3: TGTGCCAGCAGTCCACTAGCGGGAGCTCACAATGAGCAGTTCTTC. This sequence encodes CASSPLAGAHNEQFF.

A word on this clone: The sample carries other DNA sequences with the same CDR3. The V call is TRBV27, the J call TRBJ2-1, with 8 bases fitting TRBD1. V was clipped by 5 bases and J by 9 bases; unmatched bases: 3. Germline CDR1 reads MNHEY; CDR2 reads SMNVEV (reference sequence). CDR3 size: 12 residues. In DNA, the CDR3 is TGTGCCAGCAGTCCACAGGGGGTTGAGCAGTTCTTC. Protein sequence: CASSPQGVEQFF.

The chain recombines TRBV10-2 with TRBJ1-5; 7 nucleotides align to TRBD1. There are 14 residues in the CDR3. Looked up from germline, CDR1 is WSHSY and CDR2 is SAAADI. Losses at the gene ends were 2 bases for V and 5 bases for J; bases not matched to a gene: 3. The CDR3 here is CASSETGTDQPQHF. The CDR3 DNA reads TGCGCCAGCAGTGAGACAGGGACAGATCAGCCCCAGCATTTT.

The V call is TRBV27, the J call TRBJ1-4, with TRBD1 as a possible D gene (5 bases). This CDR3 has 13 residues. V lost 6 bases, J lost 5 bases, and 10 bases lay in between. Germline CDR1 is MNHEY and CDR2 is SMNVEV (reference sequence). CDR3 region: CASRPDSNEKLFF. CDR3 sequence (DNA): TGTGCCAGCAGACCCGACAGCAATGAAAAACTGTTTTTT.

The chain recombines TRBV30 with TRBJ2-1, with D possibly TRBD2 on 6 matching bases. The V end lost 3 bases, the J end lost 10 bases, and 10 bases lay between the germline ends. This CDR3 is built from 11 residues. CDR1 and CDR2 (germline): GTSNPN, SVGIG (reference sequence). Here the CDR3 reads CAWSRGWEQFF. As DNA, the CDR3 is TGTGCCTGGAGCCGGGGGTGGGAGCAGTTCTTC.

The CDR3 loop reads CASSLIGTGQETQYF. CDR3 nucleotide sequence: TGCGCCAGCAGCTTAATAGGGACAGGTCAAGAGACCCAGTACTTC. The rearrangement joins TRBV5-1 to TRBJ2-5; 8 nucleotides agree with TRBD1. Germline lookup yields CDR1 SGHRS and CDR2 YFSETQ. Trimming took 2 bases from V and 2 from J; bases not matched to a gene: 5. This CDR3 has 15 amino acids.

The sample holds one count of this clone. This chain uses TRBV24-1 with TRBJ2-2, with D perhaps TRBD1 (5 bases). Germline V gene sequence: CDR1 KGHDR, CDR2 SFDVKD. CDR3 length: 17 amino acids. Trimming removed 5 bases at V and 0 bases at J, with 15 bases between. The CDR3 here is CATSAASGSTNTGELFF. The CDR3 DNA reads TGTGCCACCAGTGCCGCTTCAGGGTCCACGAACACCGGGGAGCTGTTTTTT.

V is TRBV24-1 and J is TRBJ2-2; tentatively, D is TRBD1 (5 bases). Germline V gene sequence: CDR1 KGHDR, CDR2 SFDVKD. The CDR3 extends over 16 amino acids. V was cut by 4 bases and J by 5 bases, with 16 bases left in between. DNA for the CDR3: TGTGCCACCAGTGACCTGGGTAGGGGTGGAACCGGGGAGCTGTTTTTT. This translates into CATSDLGRGGTGELFF.

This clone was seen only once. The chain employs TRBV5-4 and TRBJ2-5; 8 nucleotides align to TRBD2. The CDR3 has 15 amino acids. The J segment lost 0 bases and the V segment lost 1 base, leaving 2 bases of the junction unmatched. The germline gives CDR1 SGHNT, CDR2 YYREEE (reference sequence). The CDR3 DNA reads TGTGCCAGCAGCTTGCCGGGAGGGAACCAAGAGACCCAGTACTTC. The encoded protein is CASSLPGGNQETQYF.

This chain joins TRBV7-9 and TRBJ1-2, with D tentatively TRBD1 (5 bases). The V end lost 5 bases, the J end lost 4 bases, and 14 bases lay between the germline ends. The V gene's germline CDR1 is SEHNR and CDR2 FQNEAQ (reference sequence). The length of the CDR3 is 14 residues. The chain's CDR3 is CASSTIDRSYGYTF. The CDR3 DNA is TGTGCCAGCAGCACAATCGACAGATCCTATGGCTACACCTTC.

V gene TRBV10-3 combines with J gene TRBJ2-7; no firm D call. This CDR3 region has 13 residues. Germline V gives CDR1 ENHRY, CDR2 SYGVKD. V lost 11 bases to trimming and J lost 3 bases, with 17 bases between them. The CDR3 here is CAAASQPLYEQYF. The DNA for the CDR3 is TGTGCCGCCGCCAGCCAACCTCTCTACGAGCAGTACTTC.

CDR3 nucleotides: TGTGCCAGTAGTATGGCCGGGGGGAACTACGAGCAGTACTTC. Its protein product is CASSMAGGNYEQYF. The chain employs TRBV19 and TRBJ2-7, with TRBD2 identical over 7 bases. The germline V gene encodes CDR1 LNHDA and CDR2 SQIVND (reference sequence). The CDR3 contains 14 residues. Trimming took 3 bases from V and 3 from J; bases not matched to a gene: 5.

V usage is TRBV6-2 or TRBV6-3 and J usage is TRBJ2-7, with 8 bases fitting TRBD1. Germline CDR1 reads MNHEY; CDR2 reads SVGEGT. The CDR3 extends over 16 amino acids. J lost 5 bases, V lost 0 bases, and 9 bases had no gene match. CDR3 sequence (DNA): TGTGCCAGCAGTTACTCCCCGGACAGGGTGATACACGAGCAGTACTTC. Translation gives CASSYSPDRVIHEQYF.

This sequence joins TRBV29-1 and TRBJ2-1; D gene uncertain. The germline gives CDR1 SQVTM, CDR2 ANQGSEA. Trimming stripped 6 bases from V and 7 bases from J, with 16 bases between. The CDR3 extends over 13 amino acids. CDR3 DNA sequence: TGCAGCGTCCCGAAGGGAAATAGGAATGAGCAGTTCTTC. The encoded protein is CSVPKGNRNEQFF.

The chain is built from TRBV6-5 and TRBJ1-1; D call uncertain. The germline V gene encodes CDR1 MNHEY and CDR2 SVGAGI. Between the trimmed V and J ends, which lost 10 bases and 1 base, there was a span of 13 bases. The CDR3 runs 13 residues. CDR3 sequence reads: CAIQTPPNTEAFF. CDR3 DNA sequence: TGTGCCATCCAGACACCCCCGAACACTGAAGCTTTCTTT.

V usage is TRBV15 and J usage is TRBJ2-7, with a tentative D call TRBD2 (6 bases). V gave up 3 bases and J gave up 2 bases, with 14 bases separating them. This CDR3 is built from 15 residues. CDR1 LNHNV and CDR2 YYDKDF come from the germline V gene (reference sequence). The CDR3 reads CATSRDPGGTYEQYF. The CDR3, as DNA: TGTGCCACCAGCAGGGACCCTGGGGGGACCTACGAGCAGTACTTC.

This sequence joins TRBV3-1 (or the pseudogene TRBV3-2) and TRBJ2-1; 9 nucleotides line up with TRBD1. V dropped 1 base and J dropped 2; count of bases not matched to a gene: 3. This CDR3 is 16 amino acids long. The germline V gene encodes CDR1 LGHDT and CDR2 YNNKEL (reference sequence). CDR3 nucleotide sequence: TGTGCCAGCAGCCAAGGGACAGGGGTAGCCTACAATGAGCAGTTCTTC. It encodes CASSQGTGVAYNEQFF.

CDR3 DNA sequence: TGTGCCAGCAGTTACGGAGATACGCAGTATTTT. Residues: CASSYGDTQYF. The V and J genes are TRBV6-2 or TRBV6-3 and TRBJ2-3; D call uncertain. Looked up from germline, CDR1 is MNHEY and CDR2 is SVGEGT. Trimming removed 2 bases from V and 5 bases from J, with 2 bases in between. The CDR3 loop spans 11 amino acids.

As DNA, the CDR3 is TGTGCCAGCAGCTTGGTCGGGGGCGATGGCTACACCTTC. It codes for CASSLVGGDGYTF. The rearrangement links TRBV5-4 to TRBJ1-2; TRBD1 might be the D (6 bases). The CDR3 length is 13 residues. V gave up 0 bases and J gave up 6 bases, with 9 bases separating them. CDR1 SGHNT and CDR2 YYREEE come from the germline V gene (reference sequence).

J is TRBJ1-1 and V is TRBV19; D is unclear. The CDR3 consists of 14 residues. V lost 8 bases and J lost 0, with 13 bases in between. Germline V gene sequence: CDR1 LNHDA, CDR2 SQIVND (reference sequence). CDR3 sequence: CASALQHLNTEAFF. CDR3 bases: TGTGCCAGTGCTTTACAGCACTTGAACACTGAAGCTTTCTTT. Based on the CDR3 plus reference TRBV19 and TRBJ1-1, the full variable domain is DGGITQSPKYLFRKEGQNVTLSCEQNLNHDAMYWYRQDPGQGLRLIYYSQIVNDFQKGDIAEGYSVSREKKESFPLTVTSAQKNPTAFYLCASALQHLNTEAFFGQGTRLTVV.